Below, one TCR beta chain is given with its context. Treatment given: randomized to nivolumab then ipilimumab (arm A) or the reverse (arm B). Live CD3+CD8+ CD19− CD56− cells were sorted from PBMCs. This sample was taken from a study of sequential checkpoint blockade in melanoma. Study background: Patients were randomized 1:1 to nivolumab-then-ipilimumab or ipilimumab-then-nivolumab first-line. Both treatment sequences were followed by maintenance nivolumab.

Using immunoSEQ multiplex PCR, the repertoire was profiled, and TCRdb retains in-frame clones only, with some absent. The data show tens of thousands of clones, with approximately 86% seen just once and 18% held by the top ten. Trimming removed 2 bases from V and 5 bases from J; junction bases left unmatched: 15. The CDR3 extends over 17 amino acids. Germline CDR1 reads MDHEN; CDR2 reads SYDVKM. The clonotype was recovered from a human donor with melanoma. The sample in question was CD8+ T cells sorted from blood (inferred from file names), obtained from a patient given nivolumab and ipilimumab in sequence. The rearrangement links TRBV28 to TRBJ2-7; 7 nucleotides agree with TRBD2. In nucleotides, the CDR3 is TGTGCCAGCAGTTTACTAGCTAGGGCTAGCGGCGGAGACGAGCAGTACTTC. It is translated as CASSLLARASGGDEQYF. Drawing the rest from reference TRBV28 and TRBJ2-7, the complete variable domain is DVKVTQSSRYLVKRTGEKVFLECVQDMDHENMFWYRQDPGLGLRLIYFSYDVKMKEKGDIPEGYSVSREKKERFSLILESASTNQTSMYLCASSLLARASGGDEQYFGPGTRLTVT.